This T cell receptor beta chain originates from a study of T-cell memory formation after mild COVID-19 (dated by TCRdb to about 2021). With regard to the full study: TCR sequence clusters from the two donors were found to be largely donor specific. Longitudinal TCRalpha and TCRbeta repertoire sequencing tracked T-cell clones expanding and contracting after mild COVID-19 in two donors. The cohort was made up of two young adult volunteers, one female and one male, who were previously healthy.

The full study reports these points: Balanced CD4/CD8 phenotypes were observed for clones contracting from day 15 to 85, whereas a bias towards CD4+ was observed for a second wave of clones expanding from day 15 to 37. Some responding clones were detected in pre-infection memory, which suggested that pre-existing cross-reactive memory T cells had joined the SARS-CoV-2 response. SARS-CoV-2 specificity was not confirmed for the second-wave clones peaking on day 37. Only two mild cases were covered in the study, and larger cohorts including severe cases with pre-infection samples were considered necessary. Contracting CD4+ clones were found mainly in CM and EM memory subsets, while CD8+ clones were enriched in EMRA.

Points on this clonotype: Its target antigen remains unknown. Per-base quality was not reported, and no clone a single base away is much larger than it.

TCRdb lists the instrument as Illumina NovaSeq 6000. TCRalpha and TCRbeta cDNA libraries were constructed by 5'RACE with constant-segment primers, with sample barcodes and unique molecular identifiers being introduced. Trizol reagent was used to extract RNA from every sample. The libraries were amplified in two PCR steps, and the second step added a second sample barcode and Illumina TruSeq adapters. Sequencing of the libraries was done on an Illumina NovaSeq, producing 2 x 150 bp paired-end reads. As for the original processing: The reads were demultiplexed and collapsed into UMI-guided consensus sequences using migec v1.2.7. With mixcr v2.1.11, UMI consensuses were aligned to TRA and TRB V and J templates and assembled into clonotypes. A clonotype was counted as expanded or contracted only when both edgeR and NoisET called the clonotype significant, with the noise models trained on biological replicates. For edgeR calls, the thresholds were a false discovery rate-adjusted p below 0.01 and a log2 fold-change of 1. As an exploratory analysis of dynamics, max-normalized trajectories of the 1000 most abundant clonotypes were examined with PCA combined with hierarchical clustering. The CD4 or CD8 phenotype of responding clones was assigned using the separately sequenced CD4+ and CD8+ repertoires. The public reads were quality trimmed at Q25 with fastp and then assembled into clones with MiXCR by TCRdb, keeping productive beta chains. A single entry per CDR3 protein holds the most common genes and DNA from its merged rows. Here the V and J calls rest on TCRdb's processing, not on the authors' analysis. This sample is represented by 140,000 to 150,000 distinct CDR3 sequences; less than 20% of them were singletons. About 2% of the sample rests with the top ten.

Between the V and J ends, shortened by 5 bases and 4 bases respectively, the junction contains 13 bases. CDR1 and CDR2, per the germline V gene, are KGHDR and SFDVKD. The cysteine opens and the phenylalanine closes a CDR3 of 14 amino acids. The entry retains the CDR3 DNA only, 42 bases that are in frame from base 1. Ficoll-Paque density gradient centrifugation was used to isolate PBMCs. Sequenced sample: PBMCs or a T cell subset sorted from them (not recorded which). This sequence originates from an adult woman who had mild COVID-19 (a few samples of this study predate the infection). The sample titles of this study are shuffled in the database, so cell type and time point are left out; the donor was told from shared clones. The chain is made from TRBV24-1 and TRBJ1-2; a tentative D match to TRBD1 spans 5 bases. The CDR3 in this case is CATSASGRVYGYTF. Read as DNA, the sequence is TGTGCCACCAGTGCCTCGGGACGGGTCTATGGCTACACCTTC.